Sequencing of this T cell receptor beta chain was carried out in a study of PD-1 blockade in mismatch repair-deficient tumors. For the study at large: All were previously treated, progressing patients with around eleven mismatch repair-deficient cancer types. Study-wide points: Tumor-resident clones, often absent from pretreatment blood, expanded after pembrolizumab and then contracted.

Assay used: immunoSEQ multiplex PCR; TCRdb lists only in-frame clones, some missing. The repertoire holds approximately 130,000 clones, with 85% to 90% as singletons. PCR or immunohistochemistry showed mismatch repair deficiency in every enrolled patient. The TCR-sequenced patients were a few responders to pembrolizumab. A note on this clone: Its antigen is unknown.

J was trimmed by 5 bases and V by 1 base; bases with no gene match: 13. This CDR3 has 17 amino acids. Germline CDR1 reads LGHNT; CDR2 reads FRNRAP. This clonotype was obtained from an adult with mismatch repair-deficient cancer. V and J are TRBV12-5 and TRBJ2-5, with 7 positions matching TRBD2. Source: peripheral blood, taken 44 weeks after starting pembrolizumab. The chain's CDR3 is CASGLARQRDGGETQYF. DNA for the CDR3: TGTGCTAGTGGTTTGGCCCGACAGCGGGATGGGGGGGAGACCCAGTACTTC. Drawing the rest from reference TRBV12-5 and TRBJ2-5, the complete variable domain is DARVTQTPRHKVTEMGQEVTMRCQPILGHNTVFWYRQTMMQGLELLAYFRNRAPLDDSGMPKDRFSAEMPDATLATLKIQPSEPRDSAVYFCASGLARQRDGGETQYFGPGTRLLVL.